The 2 T cell receptor beta chains below all came from one sample that was sequenced in a study of cytomegalovirus exposure and HLA in healthy donors. Primers: 60 Vbeta forward and 13 Jbeta reverse. The protocol was immunoSEQ multiplex PCR, while the TCRdb copy is restricted to in-frame clones and leaves out a portion. The table shows some 100,000 clones, with 73% occurring only once. Input material: PBMCs. The receptor set was obtained from a middle-aged man in good health and CMV-seronegative.

This chain uses TRBV15 with TRBJ2-1, with TRBD2 identical over 10 bases. CDR1 and CDR2 (germline): LNHNV, YYDKDF (reference sequence). The CDR3 spans 15 residues. Trimming cost V 1 base and J 10 bases; bases outside gene matches: 7. This CDR3 is CATSRVSGGAREQFF. The CDR3 coding sequence is TGTGCCACCAGCAGAGTAAGCGGGGGGGCGAGGGAGCAGTTCTTC.

This clone was observed once. The chain recombines TRBV28 with TRBJ1-1; 10 nucleotides match TRBD1. The CDR3 extends over 15 amino acids. The junction had 6 bases not matched to a gene; V was cut back by 6 bases and J by 2 bases. Germline lookup yields CDR1 MDHEN and CDR2 SYDVKM. The CDR3 loop is CASRKDRGPNTEAFF. The CDR3 coding sequence is TGTGCCAGCAGGAAAGACAGGGGGCCAAACACTGAAGCTTTCTTT. Based on the CDR3 plus reference TRBV28 and TRBJ1-1, the full variable domain is DVKVTQSSRYLVKRTGEKVFLECVQDMDHENMFWYRQDPGLGLRLIYFSYDVKMKEKGDIPEGYSVSREKKERFSLILESASTNQTSMYLCASRKDRGPNTEAFFGQGTRLTVV.